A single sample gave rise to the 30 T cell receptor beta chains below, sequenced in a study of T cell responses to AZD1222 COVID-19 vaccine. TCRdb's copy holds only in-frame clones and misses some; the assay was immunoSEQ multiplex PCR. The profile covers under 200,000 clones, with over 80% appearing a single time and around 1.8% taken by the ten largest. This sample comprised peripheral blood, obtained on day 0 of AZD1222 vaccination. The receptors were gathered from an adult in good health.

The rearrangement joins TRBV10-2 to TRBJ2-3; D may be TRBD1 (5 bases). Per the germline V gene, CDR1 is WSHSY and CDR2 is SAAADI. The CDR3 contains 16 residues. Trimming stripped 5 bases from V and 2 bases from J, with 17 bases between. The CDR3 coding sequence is TGCGCCAGCAGTCCCACGGACAAGTATCTCACAGATACGCAGTATTTT. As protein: CASSPTDKYLTDTQYF.

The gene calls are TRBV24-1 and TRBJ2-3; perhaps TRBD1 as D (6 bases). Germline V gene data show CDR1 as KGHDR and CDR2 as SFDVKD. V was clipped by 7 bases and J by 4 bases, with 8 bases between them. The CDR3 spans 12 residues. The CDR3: CATSRGPDTQYF. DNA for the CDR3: TGTGCCACCAGCAGGGGTCCAGATACGCAGTATTTT.

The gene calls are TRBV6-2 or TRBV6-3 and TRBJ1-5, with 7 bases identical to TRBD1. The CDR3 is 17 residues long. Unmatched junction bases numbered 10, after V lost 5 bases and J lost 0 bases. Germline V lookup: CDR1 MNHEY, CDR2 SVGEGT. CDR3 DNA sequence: TGTGCCAGCAGTCCAGTTACAGGGGTTGATAGCAATCAGCCCCAGCATTTT. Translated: CASSPVTGVDSNQPQHF.

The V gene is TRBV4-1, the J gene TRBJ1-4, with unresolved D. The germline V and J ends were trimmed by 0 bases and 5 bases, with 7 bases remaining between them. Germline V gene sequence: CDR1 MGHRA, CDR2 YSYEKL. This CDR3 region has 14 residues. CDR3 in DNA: TGCGCCAGCAGCCAAGACCCCCCAAATGAAAAACTGTTTTTT. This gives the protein CASSQDPPNEKLFF.

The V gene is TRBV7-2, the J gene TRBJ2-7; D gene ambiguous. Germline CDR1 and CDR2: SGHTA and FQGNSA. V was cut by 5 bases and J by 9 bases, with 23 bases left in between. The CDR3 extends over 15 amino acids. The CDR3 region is CASSVLIDLAAAQYF. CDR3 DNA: TGTGCCAGCAGCGTACTAATAGACCTGGCTGCGGCGCAGTACTTC.

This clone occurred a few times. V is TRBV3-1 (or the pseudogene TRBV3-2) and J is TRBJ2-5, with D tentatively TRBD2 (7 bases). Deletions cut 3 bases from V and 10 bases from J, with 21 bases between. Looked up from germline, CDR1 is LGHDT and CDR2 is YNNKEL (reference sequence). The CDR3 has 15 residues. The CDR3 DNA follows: TGTGCCAGCAGCCATCACGGGGGGCGACCCCCAATCCAGTACTTC. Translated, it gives CASSHHGGRPPIQYF.

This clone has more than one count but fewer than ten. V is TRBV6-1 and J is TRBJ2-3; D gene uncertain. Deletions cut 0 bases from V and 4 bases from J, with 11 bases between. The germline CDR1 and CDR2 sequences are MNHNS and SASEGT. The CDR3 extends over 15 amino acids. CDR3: CASSEAGSGSDTQYF. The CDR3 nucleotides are TGTGCCAGCAGTGAAGCTGGGTCTGGATCAGATACGCAGTATTTT.

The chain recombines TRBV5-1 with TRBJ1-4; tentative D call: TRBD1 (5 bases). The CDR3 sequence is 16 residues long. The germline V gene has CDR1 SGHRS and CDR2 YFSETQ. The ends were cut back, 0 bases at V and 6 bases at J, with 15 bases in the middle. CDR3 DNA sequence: TGCGCCAGCAGCTTGGCCGTTGGGACTAGCGATGAAAAACTGTTTTTT. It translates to CASSLAVGTSDEKLFF.

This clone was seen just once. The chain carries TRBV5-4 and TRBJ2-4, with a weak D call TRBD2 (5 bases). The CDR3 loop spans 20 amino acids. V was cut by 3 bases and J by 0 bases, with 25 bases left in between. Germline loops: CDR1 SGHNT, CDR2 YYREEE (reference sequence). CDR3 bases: TGTGCCAGCAGCTCTCAAGCGGTCAATTCCTTCAGTATAGCCAAAAACATTCAGTACTTC. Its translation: CASSSQAVNSFSIAKNIQYF.

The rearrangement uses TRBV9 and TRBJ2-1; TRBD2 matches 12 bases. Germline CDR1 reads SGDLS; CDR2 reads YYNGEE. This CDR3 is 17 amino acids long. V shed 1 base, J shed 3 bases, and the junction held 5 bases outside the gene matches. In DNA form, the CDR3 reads TGTGCCAGCAGCGTATTAGCACTAGCGGGGGGCTACAATGAGCAGTTCTTC. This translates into CASSVLALAGGYNEQFF.

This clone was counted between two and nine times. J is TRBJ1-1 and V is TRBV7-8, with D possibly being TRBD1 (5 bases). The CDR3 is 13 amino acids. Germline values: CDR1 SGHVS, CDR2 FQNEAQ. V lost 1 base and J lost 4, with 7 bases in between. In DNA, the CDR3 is TGTGCCAGCAGCTTAGGGGGGATCACTGAAGCTTTCTTT. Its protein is CASSLGGITEAFF.

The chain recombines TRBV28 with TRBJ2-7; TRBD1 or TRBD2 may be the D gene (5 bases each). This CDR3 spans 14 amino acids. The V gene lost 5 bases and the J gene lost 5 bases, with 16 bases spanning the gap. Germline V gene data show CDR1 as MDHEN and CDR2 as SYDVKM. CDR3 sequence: CASSGGRALDEQYF. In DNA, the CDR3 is TGTGCCAGCAGTGGGGGTCGGGCTTTGGACGAGCAGTACTTC.

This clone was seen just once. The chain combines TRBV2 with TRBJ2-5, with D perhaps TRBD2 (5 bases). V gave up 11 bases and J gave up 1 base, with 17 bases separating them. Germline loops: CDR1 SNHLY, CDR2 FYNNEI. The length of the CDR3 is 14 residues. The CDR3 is CAPGGRHRQETQYF. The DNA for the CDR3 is TGTGCCCCCGGAGGTAGGCACCGCCAAGAGACCCAGTACTTC.

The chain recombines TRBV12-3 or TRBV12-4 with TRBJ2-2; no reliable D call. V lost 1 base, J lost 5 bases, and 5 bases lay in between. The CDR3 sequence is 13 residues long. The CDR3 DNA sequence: TGTGCCAGCAGTTTAGGGCGGACCGGGGAGCTGTTTTTT. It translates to CASSLGRTGELFF.

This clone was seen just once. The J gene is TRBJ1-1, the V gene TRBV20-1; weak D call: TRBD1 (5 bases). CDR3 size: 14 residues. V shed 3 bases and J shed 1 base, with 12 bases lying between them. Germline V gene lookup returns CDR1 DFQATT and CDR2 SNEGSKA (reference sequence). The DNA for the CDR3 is TGCAGTGCTAGTTTAGACGGGGGGAACACTGAAGCTTTCTTT. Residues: CSASLDGGNTEAFF.

The CDR3 sequence: CASSPSGSYNEQFF. The CDR3 nucleotides are TGTGCCAGCAGCCCTAGCGGGAGTTACAATGAGCAGTTCTTC. V and J are TRBV7-9 and TRBJ2-1; 10 nucleotides agree with TRBD2. CDR3 size: 14 residues. The germline gives CDR1 SEHNR, CDR2 FQNEAQ (reference sequence). Unmatched junction bases numbered 2, after V lost 5 bases and J lost 4 bases. Looking up the rest from reference TRBV7-9 and TRBJ2-1 gives the full variable domain: DTGVSQNPRHKITKRGQNVTFRCDPISEHNRLYWYRQTLGQGPEFLTYFQNEAQLEKSRLLSDRFSAERPKGSFSTLEIQRTEQGDSAMYLCASSPSGSYNEQFFGPGTRLTVL.

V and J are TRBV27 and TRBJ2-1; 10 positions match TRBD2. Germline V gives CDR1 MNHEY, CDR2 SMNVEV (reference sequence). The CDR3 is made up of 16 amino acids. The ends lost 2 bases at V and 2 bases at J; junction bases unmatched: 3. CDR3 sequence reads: CASSLGSGRAYNEQFF. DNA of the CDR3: TGTGCCAGCAGTTTAGGGAGCGGGAGGGCCTACAATGAGCAGTTCTTC.

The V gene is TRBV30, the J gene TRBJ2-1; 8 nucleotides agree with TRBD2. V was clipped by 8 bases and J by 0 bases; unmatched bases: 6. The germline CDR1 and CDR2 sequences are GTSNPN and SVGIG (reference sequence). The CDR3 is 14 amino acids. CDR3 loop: CAVQSGSSYNEQFF. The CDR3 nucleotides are TGTGCCGTACAAAGCGGGAGCTCCTACAATGAGCAGTTCTTC.

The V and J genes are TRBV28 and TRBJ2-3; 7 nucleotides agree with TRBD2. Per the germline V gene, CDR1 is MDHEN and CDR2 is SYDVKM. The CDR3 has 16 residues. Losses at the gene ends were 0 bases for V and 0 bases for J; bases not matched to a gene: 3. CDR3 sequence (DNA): TGTGCCAGCAGTTTATGGGGAGCGGGGAGCACAGATACGCAGTATTTT. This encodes CASSLWGAGSTDTQYF.

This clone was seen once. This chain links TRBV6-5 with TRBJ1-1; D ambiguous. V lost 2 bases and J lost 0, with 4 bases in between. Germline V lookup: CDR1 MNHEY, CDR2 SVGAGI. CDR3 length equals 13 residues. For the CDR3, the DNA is TGTGCCAGCAGTTACACAGTGAACACTGAAGCTTTCTTT. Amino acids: CASSYTVNTEAFF.

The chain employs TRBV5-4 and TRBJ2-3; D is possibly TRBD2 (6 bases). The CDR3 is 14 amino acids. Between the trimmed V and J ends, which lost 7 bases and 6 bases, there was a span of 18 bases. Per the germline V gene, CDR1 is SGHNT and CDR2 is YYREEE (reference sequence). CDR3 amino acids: CASGRPGLEDTQYF. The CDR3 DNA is TGTGCCAGCGGACGACCGGGACTGGAGGATACGCAGTATTTT.

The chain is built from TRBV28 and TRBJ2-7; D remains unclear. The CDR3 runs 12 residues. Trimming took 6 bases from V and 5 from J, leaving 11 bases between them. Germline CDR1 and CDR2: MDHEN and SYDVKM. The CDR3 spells CASRLQSHEQYF. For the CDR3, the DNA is TGTGCCAGCAGACTGCAGTCCCACGAGCAGTACTTC. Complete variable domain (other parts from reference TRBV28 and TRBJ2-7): DVKVTQSSRYLVKRTGEKVFLECVQDMDHENMFWYRQDPGLGLRLIYFSYDVKMKEKGDIPEGYSVSREKKERFSLILESASTNQTSMYLCASRLQSHEQYFGPGTRLTVT.

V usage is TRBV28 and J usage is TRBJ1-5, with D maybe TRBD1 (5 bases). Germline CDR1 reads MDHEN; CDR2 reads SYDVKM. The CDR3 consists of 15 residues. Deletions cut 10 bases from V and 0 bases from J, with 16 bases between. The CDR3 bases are TGTGCCACCTACTTATGGGGGATTAGCAATCAGCCCCAGCATTTT. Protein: CATYLWGISNQPQHF.

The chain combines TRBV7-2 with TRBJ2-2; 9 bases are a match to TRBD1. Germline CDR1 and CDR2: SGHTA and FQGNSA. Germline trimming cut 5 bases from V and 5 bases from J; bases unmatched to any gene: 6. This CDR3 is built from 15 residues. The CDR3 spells CASSPGQGRTGELFF. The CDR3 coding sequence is TGTGCCAGCAGCCCAGGACAGGGGAGGACCGGGGAGCTGTTTTTT.

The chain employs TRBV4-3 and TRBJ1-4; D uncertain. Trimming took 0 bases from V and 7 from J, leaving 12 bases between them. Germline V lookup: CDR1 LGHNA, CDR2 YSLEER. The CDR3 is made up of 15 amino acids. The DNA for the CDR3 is TGCGCCAGCAGCCAAGATACAGCCGGTGCTGAAAAACTGTTTTTT. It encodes CASSQDTAGAEKLFF.

The CDR3 here is CASSSTPRSSYEQYF. The DNA of the CDR3 is TGTGCCAGCAGTTCGACTCCGAGGAGCTCCTACGAGCAGTACTTC. The chain carries TRBV27 and TRBJ2-7; D unclear. V was cut by 4 bases and J by 0 bases, with 13 bases left in between. Germline CDR1 and CDR2: MNHEY and SMNVEV (reference sequence). CDR3 size: 15 residues.

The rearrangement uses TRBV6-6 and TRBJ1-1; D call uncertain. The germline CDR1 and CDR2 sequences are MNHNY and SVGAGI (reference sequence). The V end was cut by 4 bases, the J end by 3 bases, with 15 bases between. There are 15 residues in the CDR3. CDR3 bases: TGTGCCAGCAGTTCGCGATCGAGACCGGACACTGAAGCTTTCTTT. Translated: CASSSRSRPDTEAFF.

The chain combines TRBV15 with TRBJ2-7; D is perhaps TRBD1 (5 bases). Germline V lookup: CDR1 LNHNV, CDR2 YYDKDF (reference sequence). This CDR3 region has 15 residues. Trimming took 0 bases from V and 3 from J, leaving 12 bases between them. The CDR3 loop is CATSRDLQGFYEQYF. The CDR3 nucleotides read TGTGCCACCAGCAGAGATCTTCAGGGATTCTACGAGCAGTACTTC.

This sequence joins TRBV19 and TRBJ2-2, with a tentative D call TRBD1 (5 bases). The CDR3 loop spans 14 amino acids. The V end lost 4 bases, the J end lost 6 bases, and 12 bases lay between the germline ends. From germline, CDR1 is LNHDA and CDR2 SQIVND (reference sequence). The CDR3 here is CASSTFLGAGELFF. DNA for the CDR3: TGTGCCAGTAGTACCTTCCTAGGGGCCGGGGAGCTGTTTTTT.

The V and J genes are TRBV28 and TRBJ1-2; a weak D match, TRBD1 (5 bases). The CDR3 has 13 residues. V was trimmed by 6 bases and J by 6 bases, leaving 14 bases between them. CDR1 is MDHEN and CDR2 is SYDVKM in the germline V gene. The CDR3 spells CASSLSDRNGYTF. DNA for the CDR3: TGTGCCAGCAGCCTCTCCGACAGAAATGGCTACACCTTC.